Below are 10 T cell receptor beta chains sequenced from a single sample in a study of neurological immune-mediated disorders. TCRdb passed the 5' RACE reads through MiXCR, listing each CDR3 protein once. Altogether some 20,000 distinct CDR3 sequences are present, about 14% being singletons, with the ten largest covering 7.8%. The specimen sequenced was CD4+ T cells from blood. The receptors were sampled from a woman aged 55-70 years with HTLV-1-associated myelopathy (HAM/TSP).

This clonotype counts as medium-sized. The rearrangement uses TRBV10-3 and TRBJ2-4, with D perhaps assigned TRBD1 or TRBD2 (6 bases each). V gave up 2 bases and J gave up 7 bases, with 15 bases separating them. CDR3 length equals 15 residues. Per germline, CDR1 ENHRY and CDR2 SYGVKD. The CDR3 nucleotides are TGTGCCATCAGTGAGGCCGGGGGCGCTGATAACATTCAGTACTTC. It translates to CAISEAGGADNIQYF.

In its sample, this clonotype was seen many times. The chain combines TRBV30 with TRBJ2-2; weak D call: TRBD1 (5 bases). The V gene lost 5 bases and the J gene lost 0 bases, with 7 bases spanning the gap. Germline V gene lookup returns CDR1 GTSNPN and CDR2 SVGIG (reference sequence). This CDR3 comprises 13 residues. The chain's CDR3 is CAWQGTNTGELFF. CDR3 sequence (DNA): TGTGCCTGGCAGGGTACGAACACCGGGGAGCTGTTTTTT.

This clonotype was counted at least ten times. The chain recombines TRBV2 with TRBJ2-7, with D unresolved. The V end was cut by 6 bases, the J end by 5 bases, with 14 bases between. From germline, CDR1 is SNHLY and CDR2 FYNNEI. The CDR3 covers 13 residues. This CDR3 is CASRLVFKNEQYF. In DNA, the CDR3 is TGTGCCAGCAGGCTCGTGTTTAAAAACGAGCAGTACTTC.

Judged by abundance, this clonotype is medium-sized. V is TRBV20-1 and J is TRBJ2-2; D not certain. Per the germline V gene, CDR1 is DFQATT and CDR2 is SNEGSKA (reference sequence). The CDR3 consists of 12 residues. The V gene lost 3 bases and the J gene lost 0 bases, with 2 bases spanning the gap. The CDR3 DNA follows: TGCAGTGCTAGGCCGAACACCGGGGAGCTGTTTTTT. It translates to CSARPNTGELFF.

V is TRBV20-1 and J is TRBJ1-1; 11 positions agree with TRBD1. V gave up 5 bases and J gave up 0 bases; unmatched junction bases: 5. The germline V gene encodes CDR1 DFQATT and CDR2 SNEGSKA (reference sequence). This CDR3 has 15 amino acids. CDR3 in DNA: TGCAGTGCTGAACCGGGACAGGGGGTGAACACTGAAGCTTTCTTT. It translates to CSAEPGQGVNTEAFF.

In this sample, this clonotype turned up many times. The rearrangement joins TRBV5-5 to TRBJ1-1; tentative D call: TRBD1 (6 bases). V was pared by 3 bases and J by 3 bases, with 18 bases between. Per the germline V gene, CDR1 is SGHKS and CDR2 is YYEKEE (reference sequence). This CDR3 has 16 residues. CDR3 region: CASSSPAGEVDTEAFF. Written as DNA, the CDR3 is TGTGCCAGCAGCTCTCCCGCAGGGGAGGTGGACACTGAAGCTTTCTTT.

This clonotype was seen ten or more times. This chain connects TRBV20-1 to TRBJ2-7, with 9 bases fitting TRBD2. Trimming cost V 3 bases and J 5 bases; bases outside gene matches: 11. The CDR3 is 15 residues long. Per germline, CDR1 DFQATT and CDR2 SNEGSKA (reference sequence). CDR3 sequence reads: CSARVGLASSDEQYF. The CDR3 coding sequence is TGCAGTGCTAGGGTCGGACTAGCGAGTAGCGACGAGCAGTACTTC.

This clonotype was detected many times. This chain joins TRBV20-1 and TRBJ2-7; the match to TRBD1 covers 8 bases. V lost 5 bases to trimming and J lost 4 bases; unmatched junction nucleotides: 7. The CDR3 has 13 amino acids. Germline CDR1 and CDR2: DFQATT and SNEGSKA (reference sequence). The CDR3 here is CSADHRGSYEQYF. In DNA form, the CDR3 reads TGCAGTGCTGATCACAGGGGGTCGTACGAGCAGTACTTC.

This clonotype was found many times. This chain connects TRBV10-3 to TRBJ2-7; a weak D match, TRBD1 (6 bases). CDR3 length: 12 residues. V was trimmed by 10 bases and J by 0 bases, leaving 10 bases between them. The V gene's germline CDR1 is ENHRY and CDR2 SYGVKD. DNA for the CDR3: TGTGCCACCAAGACAGGCTCCTACGAGCAGTACTTC. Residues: CATKTGSYEQYF.

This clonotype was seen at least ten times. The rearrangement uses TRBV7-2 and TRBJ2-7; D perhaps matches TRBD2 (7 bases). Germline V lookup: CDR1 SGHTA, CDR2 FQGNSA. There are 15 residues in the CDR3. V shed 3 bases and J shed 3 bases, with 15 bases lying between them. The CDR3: CASSFGGGPIYEQYF. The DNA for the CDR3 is TGTGCCAGCAGCTTTGGGGGGGGGCCGATCTACGAGCAGTACTTC.